This T cell receptor (beta chain) was captured in a study of shared clonotypes between healthy human individuals (dated by TCRdb to about 2020). Notes on the research overall: The cohort comprised a couple of women and a few men aged 18 to 49 years. For each donor, CD4 naive and CD4 memory were each run on three plates, CD8 naive on two plates, and CD8 memory on one plate. Blood TCR repertoires of about five healthy adults were deeply sequenced to estimate repertoire size and the extent of clonotype sharing between individuals. Each donor's leukapheresis produced roughly between roughly 0.85 and 10 billion PBMCs. Libraries were prepared and TCR repertoires were sequenced by different laboratories using diverse techniques, in order to increase sequencing depth and limit assay-specific biases. Broad study findings and their caveats: Incomplete sequencing was indicated by rarefaction of sorted-subset datasets, despite the large sequencing depth. Because the study included a small number of donors, the genetic and exposure-history diversity represented was limited. Higher generation probabilities were observed for clonotypes shared by all four sorted-subset donors than for non-shared clonotypes. Pairwise subsampling indicated that sequencing depth was expected to affect the degree of clonotype sharing among donors. Sampling was restricted to blood, and TCR repertoires in tissue are likely to differ from TCR repertoires in blood. When a handful of donors were compared, the shared fraction of clonotypes was about 5% for naive CD4, roughly 3.3% for naive CD8, roughly 2.5% for memory CD4, and around 0.4% for memory CD8. Estimated clonotype richness was generally larger for naive than for memory subsets.

TCR CDR3 regions were amplified from genomic DNA by multiplex PCR using the deep immunoSEQ assay. Extracted genomic DNA from each cell subset was distributed evenly across all wells of several immunoSEQ 96-well plates, and each plate was treated as a replicate. For sorted subsets, each replicate PCR was loaded with 150 to 250 ng genomic DNA, equivalent to approximately 33,000 T cell genomes. The purified libraries were quantified using a Qubit 3.0 fluorometer, sized with a Bioanalyzer 2100, and then quantified again using the KAPA Library Quantification kit. Every immunoSEQ 96-well plate was sequenced on a separate single-read 150-cycle Illumina NextSeq 550 flow cell. Turning to the authors' computational methods: Because the immunoSEQ output held only junctional sequences and lacked quality scores, the filtering could not match the filtering applied to full-length reads. To assign V/J genes and CDR3, sequences were annotated using PyIR, a Python wrapper for IgBLAST v1.9, with IMGT germline references. Reads were filtered out if the reads had weak V/J assignments (E-value above 1e-6), no CDR3, stop codons, out-of-frame junctions, or ambiguous translated residues. V3J clonotypes were defined as sequences sharing the same inferred V gene, J gene, and CDR3 amino acid sequence. Percentage overlap between repertoires was computed as shared unique clonotypes divided by the size of the smaller repertoire. RTK rarefaction, the Chao1 estimator, and Recon v2.1 estimates of unobserved clonotypes were used to assess repertoire richness. For all TCRbeta clonotypes obtained by the gDNA method from several donors, generation probabilities were computed with OLGA. The table comes from immuneACCESS by way of TCRdb, which keeps in-frame sequences with V and J called. Part of the clones is missing from these tables; in studies checked, under half for an unresolved V gene and the rest for unknown reasons. The V and J calls and clone size were taken over from that table, and D and trimming were inferred from the DNA. The sample records about 710,000 clones, about 80% of which are singletons. 1.5% to 2% of the sample goes to the ten largest clones.

To note about this clone: What this receptor recognizes is not known. No quality values exist for individual bases; no much larger clone is one base distant.

Trimmed from V: 5 bases; trimmed from J: 10 bases; junction bases lacking a gene match: 20. Spanning cysteine to phenylalanine, the CDR3 consists of 17 amino acids. Only the CDR3 region is kept as DNA, spanning 51 bases read in frame from base 1. From the germline V gene, CDR1 is MDHEN and CDR2 is SYDVKM. The donors were healthy, HIV-negative adults who had no recently reported acute infections or vaccinations. Every donor was a Caucasian adult residing in Nashville, Tennessee, USA. Magnetic negative selection was used to enrich CD4+ T cells, after which naive cells were positively selected on CD45RA and the negative fraction became the memory subset. Blood was obtained by leukapheresis, after which PBMCs were separated by Ficoll-Histopaque density gradient centrifugation and cryopreserved in liquid nitrogen vapor phase. Analytical flow cytometry was used to check the purity and quantity of every magnetically sorted T cell population. Genomic DNA was isolated from each sorted fraction and quantified by UV absorbance on a Nanodrop 2000c.

What was sequenced was memory CD4+ T cells sorted from blood. The sample's cell subset or site label, decoded: CD45RA-negative fraction. The sequence was obtained from a woman under 40 in good health. The chain joins TRBV28 to TRBJ2-1, with TRBD1 matching 7 junction bases. The CDR3 protein: CASSVKPGQGVYGEQFF. At the DNA level, the sequence is TGTGCCAGCAGTGTTAAGCCGGGGCAGGGGGTTTATGGAGAGCAGTTCTTC.